The following is a TCR beta chain sequence with its context. Its antigen remains unidentified. No much larger clone is present one base from it, and per-base qualities are unavailable. The entry originates in a study of shared clonotypes between healthy human individuals (dated by TCRdb to 2019 to 2021). About the investigation overall: The cohort comprised a couple of women and a few men aged 18 to 49 years. For each donor, CD4 naive and CD4 memory were each run on three plates, CD8 naive on two plates, and CD8 memory on one plate. The study deeply sequenced blood TCR repertoires of five healthy adults to estimate repertoire size and the extent of clonotype sharing between individuals. Libraries were prepared and TCR repertoires were sequenced by different laboratories using diverse techniques, in order to increase sequencing depth and limit assay-specific biases. Leukapheresis yielded between about 0.8 and 8.9 billion PBMCs per donor. General study outcomes and caveats: Compared with non-shared clonotypes, clonotypes shared by all four sorted-subset donors had higher generation probabilities. Incomplete sequencing was indicated by rarefaction of sorted-subset datasets, despite the large sequencing depth. The small number of donors limited the genetic and exposure-history diversity represented. Sharing across a few donors was observed for 5% to 6.5% of naive CD4, less than 4% of naive CD8, 2% to 2.5% of memory CD4, and roughly 0.4% of memory CD8 clonotypes. Estimated clonotype richness was generally larger for naive than for memory subsets. Pairwise subsampling led to the expectation that sequencing depth would affect the degree of clonotype sharing among donors. Only blood was sampled, and tissue TCR repertoires likely differ from those in blood.

Using the deep immunoSEQ assay, multiplex PCR amplified TCR CDR3 regions from genomic DNA. For each cell subset, the extracted genomic DNA was distributed evenly across all wells of several immunoSEQ 96-well plates, and each plate served as one replicate. For sorted subsets, roughly 200 ng genomic DNA, equal to 25,000 to 35,000 T cell genomes, was loaded into each replicate PCR. The purified libraries were quantified using a Qubit 3.0 fluorometer, sized with a Bioanalyzer 2100, and then quantified again using the KAPA Library Quantification kit. Every immunoSEQ 96-well plate was sequenced on a dedicated single-read 150-cycle Illumina NextSeq 550 flow cell. The authors' pipeline ran thus. Because only junctional sequences without quality scores were contained in the immunoSEQ output, filtering matching that applied to full-length reads could not be performed. Sequences were annotated with PyIR, a Python wrapper for IgBLAST v1.9, using IMGT germline references to assign V/J genes and CDR3. Any read was removed if the V/J assignment was weak (E-value above 1e-6), the CDR3 was missing, or the read contained stop codons, out-of-frame junctions, or ambiguous translated residues. A V3J clonotype was defined by an identical inferred V gene, J gene, and CDR3 amino acid sequence. Percentage overlap between repertoires was calculated by dividing the number of shared unique clonotypes by the size of the smaller repertoire. RTK rarefaction, the Chao1 estimator, and Recon v2.1 estimates of unobserved clonotypes were used to assess repertoire richness. For all TCRbeta clonotypes obtained by the gDNA method from a handful of donors, generation probabilities were computed with OLGA. TCRdb provides this immuneACCESS table in a form limited to in-frame rearrangements. Some clones are lacking; in checked studies, under half of them reflect an unresolved V gene, and why the rest are absent is not known. That table is the source of V, J and clone size, and D and trimming were worked out from the DNA. This sample is represented by 650,000 to 800,000 clones; roughly 72% of them were singletons. 1.8% of the sample belongs to the ten largest clones.

Donors were healthy HIV-negative adults with no recently reported acute infections or vaccinations. All donors were Caucasian adults living in Nashville, Tennessee, USA. Magnetic negative selection was used to enrich CD4+ T cells, after which naive cells were positively selected on CD45RA and the negative fraction became the memory subset. After blood collection by leukapheresis, PBMCs were isolated using Ficoll-Histopaque density gradient centrifugation and then cryopreserved in the vapor phase of liquid nitrogen. Analytical flow cytometry was used to check the purity and quantity of each magnetically sorted T cell population. Each sorted fraction had its genomic DNA isolated and then quantified by UV absorbance on a Nanodrop 2000c. Measured from the cysteine to the phenylalanine, the CDR3 is 15 residues long. The kept DNA is CDR3 alone, 45 bases in frame from the first base. V lost 5 bases and J lost 3 bases; the stretch between them is 17 bases long. Looking up the germline V gene yields CDR1 MNHEY and CDR2 SVGAGI.

The rearranged segments are TRBV6-5 and TRBJ2-7, with TRBD2 tentatively as D gene (7 bases match). Sample: memory CD4+ T cells sorted from blood. The cell subset or site label for this specimen denotes: CD45RA-negative fraction. This clonotype was obtained from a woman aged 25 to 39 in good health. The DNA sequence reads TGTGCCAGCAGTAGGGGGGGGAACGCATACTACGAGCAGTACTTC. Translated, it reads CASSRGGNAYYEQYF.